This T cell receptor beta chain was recovered during a study of CD8+ T cells in alopecia areata. The sample's treatment: oral pan-JAK inhibitor, 5-10 mg twice daily. Study-wide findings and caveats: The study found TCR sharing across patients less clear than in mice, possibly for HLA reasons. Many expanded lesional clones persisted in scalp and blood during tofacitinib.

The authors extracted RNA and reverse transcribed it into cDNA as the sequencing template. Sequencing was performed with immunoSEQ multiplex PCR; in TCRdb, only in-frame clones are kept and a portion is missing. There are 120,000 or so clones in the sample; roughly 63% occur only once, and 25% to 35% lies in the top ten. A remark on this clone: Antigen specificity is unknown.

The CDR3 runs 14 residues. Looked up from germline, CDR1 is SQVTM and CDR2 is ANQGSEA. V lost 3 bases and J 0 bases, leaving 12 bases between the germline ends. The chain carries TRBV29-1 and TRBJ2-7; no clear D. The specimen was CD8+ T cells sorted from blood, collected at week 4, from a patient treated with tofacitinib. This sequence originates from a human donor with alopecia areata. This CDR3 is CSVEDLNSSYEQYF. The CDR3, as DNA: TGCAGCGTTGAGGATCTCAACAGCTCCTACGAGCAGTACTTC.